Below, 27 T cell receptor beta chains from the same sample are listed, as sequenced in a study of response to subunit inactivated influenza vaccine. MiXCR, applied by TCRdb to the RT-PCR reads, yields one record per CDR3 protein. The sample has around 470,000 distinct CDR3 sequences, more than 7% seen once. The sample consisted of PBMCs from blood, taken around 2 years after vaccination. The receptors derive from a man aged 50 to 69 who received an inactivated influenza vaccine.

The chain uses TRBV20-1 and TRBJ2-7; D is unclear. Per germline, CDR1 DFQATT and CDR2 SNEGSKA (reference sequence). The CDR3 has 14 residues. The V end lost 1 base, the J end lost 1 base, and 11 bases lay between the germline ends. This CDR3 reads CSARGVRQSYEQYF. The DNA for the CDR3 is TGCAGTGCTAGAGGAGTCAGGCAGTCCTACGAGCAGTACTTC.

The sample holds a few counts of this clonotype. J is TRBJ2-7 and V is TRBV11-2; D possibly corresponds to TRBD2 (6 bases). The CDR3 contains 17 residues. V dropped 1 base and J dropped 2 bases, with 18 bases sitting between them. Germline CDR1 is SGHAT and CDR2 is FQNNGV. DNA of the CDR3: TGTGCCAGCAGCTTAGGGGGTGTGGGGGACTCACCCTACGAGCAGTACTTC. This sequence encodes CASSLGGVGDSPYEQYF.

This clonotype showed up just a few times. The rearrangement links TRBV4-1 to TRBJ1-5, with D tentatively TRBD1 (6 bases). Germline V lookup: CDR1 MGHRA, CDR2 YSYEKL. The CDR3 consists of 16 residues. Trimming removed 2 bases at V and 1 base at J, with 12 bases between. This chain's CDR3 is CASSQFQGRSNQPQHF. CDR3 bases: TGCGCCAGCAGCCAATTTCAGGGGAGAAGCAATCAGCCCCAGCATTTT.

This clonotype appeared a few times. V gene TRBV20-1 combines with J gene TRBJ1-1, with TRBD1 identical over 8 bases. The CDR3 spans 12 residues. The junction had 5 bases not matched to a gene; V was cut back by 8 bases and J by 3 bases. CDR1 DFQATT and CDR2 SNEGSKA come from the germline V gene (reference sequence). In DNA form, the CDR3 reads TGCAGTCCTACAGGGGGTCACACTGAAGCTTTCTTT. Its protein is CSPTGGHTEAFF.

V and J are TRBV12-3 or TRBV12-4 and TRBJ1-5, with 11 bases that match TRBD1. The CDR3 runs to 14 residues. Unmatched junction bases numbered 3, after V lost 6 bases and J lost 5 bases. The CDR3 is CASSRDRGDQPQHF. Written as DNA, the CDR3 is TGTGCCAGCAGCCGGGACAGGGGGGATCAGCCCCAGCATTTT.

V gene TRBV6-2 or TRBV6-3 combines with J gene TRBJ2-1; D is unresolved. Trimming shortened V by 3 bases and J by 7 bases, and 4 bases separated the two germline ends. CDR3 length: 11 residues. CDR1 is MNHEY, CDR2 SVGEGT, per germline. CDR3 in DNA: TGTGCCAGCAGTTATAGGAATGAGCAGTTCTTC. Protein sequence: CASSYRNEQFF.

This clonotype was seen more than once but under ten times. The V and J genes are TRBV11-3 and TRBJ1-5, with no clear D. The CDR3 contains 15 residues. The germline V gene encodes CDR1 SGHNT and CDR2 YENEEA. Trimming cost V 2 bases and J 4 bases, with 12 bases left between them. CDR3 protein: CASSLSYRQNQPQHF. The DNA of the CDR3 is TGTGCCAGCAGCTTATCGTACCGGCAGAATCAGCCCCAGCATTTT. The full variable domain, completed using reference TRBV11-3 and TRBJ1-5, is EAGVVQSPRYKIIEKKQPVAFWCNPISGHNTLYWYLQNLGQGPELLIRYENEEAVDDSQLPKDRFSAERLKGVDSTLKIQPAELGDSAVYLCASSLSYRQNQPQHFGDGTRLSIL.

At least ten counts were recorded for this clonotype. CDR3 nucleotide sequence: TGCGCCAGCAGCTTGGTGGCAACGAACACCGGGGAGCTGTTTTTT. Its protein is CASSLVATNTGELFF. The gene calls are TRBV5-1 and TRBJ2-2, with D uncertain. With 0 bases removed from V and 0 bases from J, the gap between germline ends came to 6 bases. The CDR3 consists of 15 residues. Germline values: CDR1 SGHRS, CDR2 YFSETQ.

This clonotype was picked up many times. The J gene is TRBJ2-1, the V gene TRBV6-2 or TRBV6-3; tentative D call: TRBD2 (7 bases). Germline CDR1 is MNHEY and CDR2 is SVGEGT. V lost 6 bases, J lost 13 bases, and 16 bases lay in between. The CDR3 sequence is 12 residues long. CDR3 bases: TGTGCCAGCAGGCCTGGGGGGGGCCCTCAGTTCTTC. Translated, it gives CASRPGGGPQFF.

In its sample, this clonotype was seen a few times. This rearrangement joins TRBV6-1 to TRBJ2-7, with D possibly being TRBD2 (5 bases). The CDR3 runs 15 residues. Deletions cut 6 bases from V and 3 bases from J, with 18 bases between. CDR1 MNHNS and CDR2 SASEGT come from the germline V gene. CDR3 bases: TGTGCCAGCAGCGGCGGTCGGGATGAATACTACGAGCAGTACTTC. Encoded protein: CASSGGRDEYYEQYF.

The table lists this clonotype with many counts. J is TRBJ1-5 and V is TRBV4-3, with D unclear. V lost 3 bases and J lost 3, with 9 bases in between. Germline assignment: CDR1 LGHNA and CDR2 YSLEER. CDR3 length: 14 amino acids. CDR3 residues: CASSHRPYNQPQHF. CDR3 coding DNA: TGCGCCAGCAGCCACCGACCGTACAATCAGCCCCAGCATTTT.

The V and J genes are TRBV12-3 or TRBV12-4 and TRBJ1-2; 12 nucleotides line up with TRBD1. V dropped 4 bases and J dropped 13; count of bases not matched to a gene: 7. The CDR3 length is 13 residues. For the CDR3, the DNA is TGTGCCAGCAGTTCGCCGGGACAGGGGGCGGGCACCTTC. Protein sequence: CASSSPGQGAGTF.

This clonotype was seen only a few times. The chain employs TRBV12-3 or TRBV12-4 and TRBJ2-1; unclear D gene. CDR3 length equals 15 residues. Trimming shortened V by 3 bases and J by 8 bases, and 17 bases separated the two germline ends. The CDR3 loop reads CASSLYEKVRDEQFF. For the CDR3, the DNA is TGTGCCAGCAGTTTGTACGAGAAGGTCCGGGATGAGCAGTTCTTC.

This clonotype was counted once. The chain links TRBV7-9 to TRBJ2-7; D possibly corresponds to TRBD1 (6 bases). CDR3 length: 13 residues. The V end lost 5 bases, the J end lost 3 bases, and 11 bases lay between the germline ends. Germline values: CDR1 SEHNR, CDR2 FQNEAQ (reference sequence). The CDR3 is CASSGQSNYEQYF. The CDR3 bases are TGTGCCAGCAGCGGACAGTCCAACTACGAGCAGTACTTC.

The CDR3 here is CASSQSPSETQYF. The DNA of the CDR3 is TGTGCCAGCAGCCAATCACCCTCGGAGACCCAGTACTTC. J is TRBJ2-5 and V is TRBV3-1; D is unresolved. The CDR3 runs to 13 residues. V lost 2 bases and J 5 bases, leaving 9 bases between the germline ends. The V gene's germline CDR1 is LGHDT and CDR2 YNNKEL (reference sequence).

This clonotype has only a few counts. This chain connects TRBV5-1 to TRBJ1-1; TRBD1 is a possible D gene (5 bases). Trimming cost V 0 bases and J 4 bases, with 13 bases left between them. The length of the CDR3 is 15 residues. From germline, CDR1 is SGHRS and CDR2 YFSETQ. Here the CDR3 reads CASSLGAGEGTEAFF. The DNA of the CDR3 is TGCGCCAGCAGCTTGGGAGCGGGGGAAGGCACTGAAGCTTTCTTT.

The sample holds many counts of this clonotype. The chain employs TRBV7-9 and TRBJ2-7; TRBD1 aligns across 7 bases. V lost 5 bases, J lost 2 bases, and 15 bases stayed unmatched. CDR3 size: 17 residues. In germline, CDR1 is SEHNR, CDR2 FQNEAQ (reference sequence). In nucleotides, the CDR3 is TGTGCCAGCAGCCCCACATTCAGCCAAGGGGGCACCTACGAGCAGTACTTC. It translates to CASSPTFSQGGTYEQYF.

The rearrangement uses TRBV20-1 and TRBJ1-1, with 8 positions matching TRBD1. V lost 6 bases and J lost 0; bases outside the gene matches: 9. The CDR3 is 15 amino acids. Germline CDR1 is DFQATT and CDR2 is SNEGSKA (reference sequence). CDR3 in amino acids: CSARRAGGLNTEAFF. CDR3 in DNA: TGCAGTGCCCGCCGAGCAGGGGGCTTGAACACTGAAGCTTTCTTT.

This chain joins TRBV11-1 and TRBJ2-1; no firm D call. The CDR3 totals 18 residues. Germline loops: CDR1 SGHAT, CDR2 FQDESV (reference sequence). Trimming shortened V by 1 base and J by 4 bases, and 20 bases separated the two germline ends. Here the CDR3 reads CASSLVGSIMVAYNEQFF. CDR3 sequence (DNA): TGTGCCAGCAGCTTAGTGGGGTCGATCATGGTGGCATACAATGAGCAGTTCTTC.

This clonotype showed up many times. The chain carries TRBV29-1 and TRBJ2-7; D gene ambiguous. From germline, CDR1 is SQVTM and CDR2 ANQGSEA. Trimming shortened V by 4 bases and J by 2 bases, and 9 bases separated the two germline ends. This CDR3 is 12 amino acids long. CDR3 sequence (DNA): TGCAGCGTTGTGGAATCGGCCTACGAGCAGTACTTC. It specifies CSVVESAYEQYF.

This clonotype has a handful of counts. The genes are TRBV9 and TRBJ2-1, with a weak D call TRBD2 (5 bases). Germline CDR1 and CDR2: SGDLS and YYNGEE. Trimming cost V 2 bases and J 0 bases, with 12 bases left between them. This CDR3 region has 16 residues. CDR3 DNA sequence: TGTGCCAGCAGCGTCGGAAGCGGTAGCTCCTACAATGAGCAGTTCTTC. It is translated as CASSVGSGSSYNEQFF.

The sample holds a few counts of this clonotype. This chain uses TRBV19 with TRBJ1-5, with TRBD1 matching over 12 bases. Germline values: CDR1 LNHDA, CDR2 SQIVND (reference sequence). The CDR3 has 16 residues. V lost 5 bases and J lost 4; bases outside the gene matches: 6. Here the CDR3 DNA reads TGTGCCAGTAGTGCCAGGGACAGGGGGCGGAATCAGCCCCAGCATTTT. It specifies CASSARDRGRNQPQHF.

This clonotype occurred a few times. This sequence joins TRBV7-8 and TRBJ1-5, with D possibly being TRBD1 (5 bases). V gave up 5 bases and J gave up 0 bases, with 20 bases separating them. Looked up from germline, CDR1 is SGHVS and CDR2 is FQNEAQ. This CDR3 spans 18 amino acids. CDR3 in amino acids: CASSPRGWGETSNQPQHF. The CDR3 DNA reads TGTGCCAGCAGCCCAAGAGGTTGGGGGGAAACTAGCAATCAGCCCCAGCATTTT.

This chain uses TRBV7-6 with TRBJ2-3; D gene uncertain. Per germline, CDR1 SGHVS and CDR2 FNYEAQ. CDR3 length equals 15 residues. Trimming removed 2 bases at V and 2 bases at J, with 11 bases between. CDR3 in DNA: TGTGCCAGCAGCTTATCCCTCCAGAACACAGATACGCAGTATTTT. This translates into CASSLSLQNTDTQYF.

This chain links TRBV15 with TRBJ2-3, with TRBD2 matching 10 bases. This CDR3 is built from 16 residues. The J segment lost 3 bases and the V segment lost 3 bases, leaving 6 bases of the junction unmatched. Looked up from germline, CDR1 is LNHNV and CDR2 is YYDKDF (reference sequence). CDR3 sequence: CATSSRSGGRTDTQYF. For the CDR3, the DNA is TGTGCCACCAGCAGCCGTAGCGGGGGGAGGACAGATACGCAGTATTTT.

There are a few counts of this clonotype. This sequence joins TRBV11-2 and TRBJ2-3, with TRBD1 matching 7 bases. The CDR3 length is 16 residues. With 0 bases clipped from V and 0 bases from J, the junction kept 3 bases outside the gene matches. Germline loops: CDR1 SGHAT, CDR2 FQNNGV. The CDR3 DNA is TGTGCCAGCAGCTTAGAGGGACAGTCCAGCACAGATACGCAGTATTTT. It yields the protein CASSLEGQSSTDTQYF.

This clonotype was seen a handful of times. The genes are TRBV12-3 or TRBV12-4 and TRBJ2-1, with a weak D call TRBD2 (7 bases). Trimming took 6 bases from V and 6 from J, leaving 15 bases between them. The CDR3 runs to 14 residues. The CDR3 DNA reads as TGTGCCAGCAGCGCCGGGGGGCGCATCAATGAGCAGTTCTTC. It yields the protein CASSAGGRINEQFF.